These 15 T cell receptor beta chains were all obtained from the same sample, sequenced in a study of T cells expressing NK-cell markers. TCRdb reprocessed the 5' RACE reads, with one entry per CDR3 protein and no DNA. The repertoire shows almost 450,000 distinct CDR3 sequences; the top ten hold less than 7.5%. The sequencing input was blood T cells: a sorted CD56 or NKG2C T cell subset, CD4+ or CD8+ T cells, or bulk PBMC T cells (not recorded which). The receptors come from a woman aged 18 to 75 in good health.

The chain carries TRBV5-1 and TRBJ2-3; TCRdb's D call of TRBD2 is untestable without DNA. The CDR3 extends over 15 amino acids. Looked up from germline, CDR1 is SGHRS and CDR2 is YFSETQ. CDR3 region: CASSPGSGRTDTQYF.

The V gene is TRBV12-3 or TRBV12-4, the J gene TRBJ1-1. CDR3 length: 14 amino acids. CDR3 in amino acids: CASSGGAGNTEAFF.

The chain carries TRBV6-1 and TRBJ1-1. This CDR3 contains 14 residues. Germline V gene lookup returns CDR1 MNHNS and CDR2 SASEGT. CDR3 loop: CASSPRWGNTEAFF.

The CDR3 loop reads CSAPLTSARSYNEQFF. The chain couples TRBV20-1 to TRBJ2-1; the TCRdb D gene call, TRBD2, has no DNA to confirm it. Looked up from germline, CDR1 is DFQATT and CDR2 is SNEGSKA (reference sequence). The CDR3 is 16 residues long.

The chain uses TRBV12-3 or TRBV12-4 and TRBJ2-4; TCRdb's D gene call, TRBD2, goes unchecked for lack of DNA. This CDR3 has 13 amino acids. The CDR3 reads CASSFPRTYIQYF.

The chain employs TRBV19 and TRBJ2-5; the TRBD1 assignment by TCRdb is unverifiable without DNA. The CDR3 covers 14 residues. Germline V gene lookup returns CDR1 LNHDA and CDR2 SQIVND (reference sequence). The chain's CDR3 is CASSKLGGQETQYF.

This chain links TRBV27 with TRBJ1-1. The CDR3 consists of 14 residues. CDR1 and CDR2 (germline): MNHEY, SMNVEV (reference sequence). CDR3 amino acids: CASRPERRAGEAFF.

V gene TRBV12-5 combines with J gene TRBJ2-6; TCRdb lists TRBD1, though no DNA is available to test this call. The CDR3 contains 18 residues. Germline CDR1 and CDR2: LGHNT and FRNRAP. The CDR3 here is CASGSGGTGLSGANVLTF.

The V call is TRBV19, the J call TRBJ2-4; TCRdb designates TRBD1, a call that cannot be tested without DNA. The CDR3 spans 16 residues. Germline CDR1 and CDR2: LNHDA and SQIVND (reference sequence). The CDR3 region is CASSFGTGHRWDIQYF. The full variable domain, completed using reference TRBV19 and TRBJ2-4, is DGGITQSPKYLFRKEGQNVTLSCEQNLNHDAMYWYRQDPGQGLRLIYYSQIVNDFQKGDIAEGYSVSREKKESFPLTVTSAQKNPTAFYLCASSFGTGHRWDIQYFGAGTRLSVL.

The rearrangement joins TRBV20-1 to TRBJ1-5. Germline-derived CDR1 and CDR2 are DFQATT and SNEGSKA (reference sequence). This CDR3 contains 13 residues. CDR3 sequence: CSARARENQPQHF.

The chain employs TRBV4-1 and TRBJ1-2; there is no DNA to check the TCRdb D call of TRBD1. CDR1 MGHRA and CDR2 YSYEKL come from the germline V gene. The CDR3 is 16 amino acids. CDR3 sequence reads: CASSQLRGGGNYGYTF.

This chain connects TRBV5-1 to TRBJ1-2. The CDR3 loop spans 15 amino acids. Germline V gives CDR1 SGHRS, CDR2 YFSETQ. CDR3 region: CASSPPGLGLYGYTF. Variable domain in full (rest from reference TRBV5-1 and TRBJ1-2): KAGVTQTPRYLIKTRGQQVTLSCSPISGHRSVSWYQQTPGQGLQFLFEYFSETQRNKGNFPGRFSGRQFSNSRSEMNVSTLELGDSALYLCASSPPGLGLYGYTFGSGTRLTVV.

The genes are TRBV12-3 or TRBV12-4 and TRBJ2-1; TCRdb selects TRBD1, and the lack of DNA leaves this call unchecked. This CDR3 comprises 13 residues. CDR3 in amino acids: CASSRGTDNEQFF.

This chain uses TRBV9 with TRBJ1-6; TCRdb names TRBD1, which stays unverified in the absence of DNA. CDR3 length: 15 residues. CDR1 and CDR2 (germline): SGDLS, YYNGEE. Here the CDR3 reads CASSVPGQGNSPLHF.

The genes are TRBV11-3 and TRBJ2-1; TCRdb outputs TRBD1, but without DNA this stays unchecked. The CDR3 is 11 amino acids. CDR1 and CDR2 from the germline V gene are SGHNT and YENEEA. CDR3 in amino acids: CASSSPAGQFF.